The subject of this entry is one T cell receptor (beta chain). Its cognate antigen is unknown. The data were taken from a study of CD8 T cells in Susac syndrome. General study findings and limits: As acknowledged by the study, its TCR sequencing and HLA analysis included a relatively small number of individuals. Susac-specific public clones were found in total CD8+ and CD8+ TEMRA repertoires, numbering some 17 and five, respectively. The peak of CD8+ clonal expansion in Susac was seen in TEMRA cells and active patients.

Random hexamers primed reverse transcription of about 0.5 to 1 ug RNA. TCRdb re-called the immunoSEQ multiplex PCR reads with MiXCR, one entry per CDR3 protein. This sample has 75,000 to 95,000 distinct CDR3 sequences; approximately 96% occur once, and the top ten carry roughly 0.62%. TEMRA cells were FACS-enriched and CD8+ and CD4+ T cells negatively isolated. Deletions cut 2 bases from V and 8 bases from J, with 9 bases between. In germline, CDR1 is MGHDK, CDR2 SYGVNS. The length of the CDR3 is 12 residues. Material for sequencing was CD8+ T cells from PBMCs. The V gene is TRBV25-1, the J gene TRBJ1-2; D uncertain. The source of this sequence is a human donor with Susac syndrome. The DNA of the CDR3 is TGTGCCAGCAGTGAAAGTTCCGGCGGCTACACCTTC. It yields the protein CASSESSGGYTF.